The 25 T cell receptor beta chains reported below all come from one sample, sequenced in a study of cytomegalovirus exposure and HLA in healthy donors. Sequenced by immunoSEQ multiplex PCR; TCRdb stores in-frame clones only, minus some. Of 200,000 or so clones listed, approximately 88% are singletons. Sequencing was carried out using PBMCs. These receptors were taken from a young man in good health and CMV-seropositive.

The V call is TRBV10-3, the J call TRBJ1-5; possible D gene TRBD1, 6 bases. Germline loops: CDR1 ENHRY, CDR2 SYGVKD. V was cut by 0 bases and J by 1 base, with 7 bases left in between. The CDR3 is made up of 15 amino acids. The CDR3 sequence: CAISESGQSNQPQHF. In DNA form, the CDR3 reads TGTGCCATCAGTGAGTCCGGACAGAGCAATCAGCCCCAGCATTTT.

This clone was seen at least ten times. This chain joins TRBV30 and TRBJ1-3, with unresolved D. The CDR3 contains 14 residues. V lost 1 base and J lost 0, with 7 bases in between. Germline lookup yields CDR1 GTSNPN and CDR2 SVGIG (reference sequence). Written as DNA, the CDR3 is TGTGCCTGGAGTGGAGACTCCTCTGGAAACACCATATATTTT. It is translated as CAWSGDSSGNTIYF.

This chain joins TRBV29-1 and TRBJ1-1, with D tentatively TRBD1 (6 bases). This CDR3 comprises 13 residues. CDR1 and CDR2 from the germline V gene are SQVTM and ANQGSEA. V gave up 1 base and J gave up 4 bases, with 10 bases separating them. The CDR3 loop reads CSVEGRGSTEAFF. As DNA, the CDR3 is TGCAGCGTTGAAGGCAGGGGAAGCACTGAAGCTTTCTTT.

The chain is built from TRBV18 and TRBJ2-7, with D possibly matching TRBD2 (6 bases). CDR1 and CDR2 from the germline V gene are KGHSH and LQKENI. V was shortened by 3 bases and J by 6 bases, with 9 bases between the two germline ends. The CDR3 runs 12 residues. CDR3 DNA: TGTGCCAGCTCACCGGCCGGGGGCGAGCAGTACTTC. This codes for CASSPAGGEQYF. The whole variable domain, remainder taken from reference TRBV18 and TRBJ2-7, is NAGVMQNPRHLVRRRGQEARLRCSPMKGHSHVYWYRQLPEEGLKFMVYLQKENIIDESGMPKERFSAEFPKEGPSILRIQQVVRGDSAAYFCASSPAGGEQYFGPGTRLTVT.

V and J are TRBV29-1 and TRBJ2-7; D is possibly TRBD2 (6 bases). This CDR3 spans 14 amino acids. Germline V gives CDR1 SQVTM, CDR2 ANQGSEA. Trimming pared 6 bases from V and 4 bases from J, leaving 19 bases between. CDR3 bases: TGCAGCGTACGACCGGGAGTCTTGGGGTACGAGCAGTACTTC. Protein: CSVRPGVLGYEQYF.

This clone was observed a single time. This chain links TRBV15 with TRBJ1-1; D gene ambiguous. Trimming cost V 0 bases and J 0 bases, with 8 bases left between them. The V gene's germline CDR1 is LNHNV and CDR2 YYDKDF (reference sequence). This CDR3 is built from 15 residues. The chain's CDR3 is CATSRDRGLNTEAFF. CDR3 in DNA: TGTGCCACCAGCAGAGACCGGGGATTGAACACTGAAGCTTTCTTT.

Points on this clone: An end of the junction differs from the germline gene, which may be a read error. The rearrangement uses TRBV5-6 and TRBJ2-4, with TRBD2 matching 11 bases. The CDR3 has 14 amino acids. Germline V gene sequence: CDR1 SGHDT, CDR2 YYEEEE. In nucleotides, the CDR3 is TGTGCCAGCAGCTTGGGGGTAGCGGGAGGGCCGGGGAACTTC. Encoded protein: CASSLGVAGGPGNF.

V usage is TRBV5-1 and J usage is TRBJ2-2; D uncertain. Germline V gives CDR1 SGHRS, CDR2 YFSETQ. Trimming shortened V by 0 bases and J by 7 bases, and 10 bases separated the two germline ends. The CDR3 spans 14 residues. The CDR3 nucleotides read TGCGCCAGCAGCTTGGTTCAACGAGACGGGGAGCTGTTTTTT. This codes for CASSLVQRDGELFF.

Here the CDR3 reads CASSWNWDNYEQYF. In DNA, the CDR3 is TGCGCCAGCAGCTGGAATTGGGACAACTACGAGCAGTACTTC. The chain couples TRBV5-1 to TRBJ2-7, with a tentative D call TRBD1 (6 bases). Between the trimmed V and J ends, which lost 3 bases and 3 bases, there was a span of 13 bases. The CDR3 has 14 residues. From germline, CDR1 is SGHRS and CDR2 YFSETQ.

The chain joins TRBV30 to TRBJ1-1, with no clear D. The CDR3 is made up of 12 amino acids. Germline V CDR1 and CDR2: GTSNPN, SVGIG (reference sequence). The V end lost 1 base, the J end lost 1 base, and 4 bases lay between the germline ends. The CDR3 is CAWSGQNTEAFF. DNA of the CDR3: TGTGCCTGGAGTGGACAGAACACTGAAGCTTTCTTT.

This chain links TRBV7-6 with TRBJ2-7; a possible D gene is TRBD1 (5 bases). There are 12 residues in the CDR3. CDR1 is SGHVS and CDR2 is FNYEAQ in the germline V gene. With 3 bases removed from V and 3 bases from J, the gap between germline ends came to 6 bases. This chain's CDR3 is CASSFQGYEQYF. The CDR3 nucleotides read TGTGCCAGCAGCTTCCAGGGCTACGAGCAGTACTTC.

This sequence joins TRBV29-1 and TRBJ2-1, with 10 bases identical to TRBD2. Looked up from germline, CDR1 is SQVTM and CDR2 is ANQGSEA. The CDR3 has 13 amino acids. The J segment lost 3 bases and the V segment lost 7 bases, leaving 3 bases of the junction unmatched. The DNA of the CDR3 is TGCAGCGGGGGACTAGCGCTCTACAATGAGCAGTTCTTC. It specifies CSGGLALYNEQFF.

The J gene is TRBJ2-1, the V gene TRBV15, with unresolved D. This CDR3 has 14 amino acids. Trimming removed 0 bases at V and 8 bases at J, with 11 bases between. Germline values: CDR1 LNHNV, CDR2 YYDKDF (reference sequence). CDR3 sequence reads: CATSRDPSSDEQFF. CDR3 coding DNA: TGTGCCACCAGCAGAGATCCTAGTTCCGATGAGCAGTTCTTC. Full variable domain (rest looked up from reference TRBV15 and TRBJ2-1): DAMVIQNPRYQVTQFGKPVTLSCSQTLNHNVMYWYQQKSSQAPKLLFHYYDKDFNNEADTPDNFQSRRPNTSFCFLDIRSPGLGDTAMYLCATSRDPSSDEQFFGPGTRLTVL.

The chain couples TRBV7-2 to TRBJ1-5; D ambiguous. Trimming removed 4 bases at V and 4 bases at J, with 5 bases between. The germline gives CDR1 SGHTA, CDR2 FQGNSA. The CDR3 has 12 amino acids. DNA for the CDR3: TGTGCCAGCAGCTCCGGGAATCAGCCCCAGCATTTT. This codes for CASSSGNQPQHF.

CDR3 in DNA: TGTGCCAGCAGTGGGACTAGCGCTCATGAGCAGTTCTTC. This gives the protein CASSGTSAHEQFF. The V and J genes are TRBV9 and TRBJ2-1, with 10 bases identical to TRBD2. Per germline, CDR1 SGDLS and CDR2 YYNGEE. The CDR3 loop spans 13 amino acids. After removal of 5 bases from V and 8 bases from J, the junction contained 4 bases not matched to a gene.

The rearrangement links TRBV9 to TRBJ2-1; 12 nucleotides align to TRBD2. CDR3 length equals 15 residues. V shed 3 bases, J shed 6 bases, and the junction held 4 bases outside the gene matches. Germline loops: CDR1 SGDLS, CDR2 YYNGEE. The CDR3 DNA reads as TGTGCCAGCAGCGGGGGACTAGCGGGCCCCAATGAGCAGTTCTTC. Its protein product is CASSGGLAGPNEQFF.

CDR3 coding DNA: TGTGCCAGCAGCTCCAACTCTCCTGGGGCCAACGTCCTGACTTTC. This codes for CASSSNSPGANVLTF. The V and J genes are TRBV7-3 and TRBJ2-6, with no clear D. The germline V gene encodes CDR1 SGHTA and CDR2 FQGTGA. This CDR3 is 15 amino acids long. Trimming left V 4 bases short and J 2 bases short, with 9 bases between.

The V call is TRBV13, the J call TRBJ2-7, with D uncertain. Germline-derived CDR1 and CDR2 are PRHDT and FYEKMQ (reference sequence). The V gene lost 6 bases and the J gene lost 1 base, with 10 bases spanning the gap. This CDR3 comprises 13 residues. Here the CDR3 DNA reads TGTGCCAGCAGTTCGGTCATTTCCTACGAGCAGTACTTC. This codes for CASSSVISYEQYF.

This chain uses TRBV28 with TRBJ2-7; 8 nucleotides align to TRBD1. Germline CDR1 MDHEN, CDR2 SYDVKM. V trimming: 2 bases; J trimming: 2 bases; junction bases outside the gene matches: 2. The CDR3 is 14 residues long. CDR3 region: CASSLQGQAYEQYF. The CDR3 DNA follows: TGTGCCAGCAGTTTACAGGGACAGGCCTACGAGCAGTACTTC.

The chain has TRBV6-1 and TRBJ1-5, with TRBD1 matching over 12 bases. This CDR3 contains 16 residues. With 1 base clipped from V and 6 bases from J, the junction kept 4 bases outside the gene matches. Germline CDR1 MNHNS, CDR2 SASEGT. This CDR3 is CASSEGGTGGGQPQHF. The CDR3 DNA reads TGTGCCAGCAGTGAAGGGGGGACAGGGGGCGGTCAGCCCCAGCATTTT.

The CDR3 nucleotides read TGCGCCAGCAGCCGGACAGGGACGGATGAAAAACTGTTTTTT. It specifies CASSRTGTDEKLFF. The chain employs TRBV5-1 and TRBJ1-4; 8 nucleotides match TRBD1. V shed 4 bases and J 6 bases; nucleotides not matched to a gene: 5. CDR3 size: 14 residues. The germline gives CDR1 SGHRS, CDR2 YFSETQ.

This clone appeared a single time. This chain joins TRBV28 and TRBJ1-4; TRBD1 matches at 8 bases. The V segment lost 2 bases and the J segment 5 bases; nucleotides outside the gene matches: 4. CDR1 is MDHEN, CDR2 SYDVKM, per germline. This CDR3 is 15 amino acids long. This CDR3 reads CASSLVAGGNEKLFF. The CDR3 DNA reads TGTGCCAGCAGTTTAGTCGCAGGGGGCAATGAAAAACTGTTTTTT.

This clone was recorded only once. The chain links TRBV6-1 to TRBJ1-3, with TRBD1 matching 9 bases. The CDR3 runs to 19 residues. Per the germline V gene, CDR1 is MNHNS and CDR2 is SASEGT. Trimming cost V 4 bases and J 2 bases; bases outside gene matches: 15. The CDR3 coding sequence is TGTGCCAGCAGTGCCGGGACAGGGTTGCTTCAAGATCCTGGAAACACCATATATTTT. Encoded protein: CASSAGTGLLQDPGNTIYF.

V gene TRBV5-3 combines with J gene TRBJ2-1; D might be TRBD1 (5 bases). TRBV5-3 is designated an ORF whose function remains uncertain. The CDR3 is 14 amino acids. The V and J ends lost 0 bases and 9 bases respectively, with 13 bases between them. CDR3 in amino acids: CARSLVPGWVEQFF. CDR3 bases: TGTGCCAGAAGCTTGGTCCCAGGGTGGGTTGAGCAGTTCTTC.

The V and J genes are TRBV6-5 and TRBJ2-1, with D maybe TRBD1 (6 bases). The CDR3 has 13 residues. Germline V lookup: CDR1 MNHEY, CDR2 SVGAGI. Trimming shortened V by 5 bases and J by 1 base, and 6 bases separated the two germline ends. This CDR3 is CASSQGSYNEQFF. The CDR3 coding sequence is TGTGCCAGCAGTCAGGGGTCCTACAATGAGCAGTTCTTC.